This note documents a single T cell receptor (beta chain) sequence. Its cognate antigen is unknown. Every patient relapsed after autologous stem cell transplantation, and brentuximab vedotin exposure varied. Using immunoSEQ multiplex PCR, the repertoire was profiled, and TCRdb retains in-frame clones only, with some absent. Of 65,000 to 95,000 clones listed, about 89% are singletons. The data originate from a study of PD-1 blockade in classical Hodgkin lymphoma. Study overall: Intravenous infusions of nivolumab 3 mg/kg reached patients every 2 weeks.

Whole-study findings and limits: Significantly greater TCR diversity emerged by C4D1 in CD4+ cells but not CD8+ cells.

V was shortened by 3 bases and J by 0 bases, with 10 bases between the two germline ends. This CDR3 has 15 amino acids. Germline V lookup: CDR1 SGHTS, CDR2 YDEGEE. The source is a human donor with classical Hodgkin lymphoma. The specimen comprised peripheral blood mononuclear cells (PBMCs), sampled at baseline. V and J are TRBV5-8 and TRBJ1-5; weak D call: TRBD1 (5 bases). In DNA form, the CDR3 reads TGTGCCAGCAGCTGGGGGGGGAATAGCAATCAGCCCCAGCATTTT. This gives the protein CASSWGGNSNQPQHF. The whole variable domain, remainder taken from reference TRBV5-8 and TRBJ1-5, is EAGVTQSPTHLIKTRGQQATLRCSPISGHTSVYWYQQALGLGLQFLLWYDEGEERNRGNFPPRFSGRQFPNYSSELNVNALELEDSALYLCASSWGGNSNQPQHFGDGTRLSIL.